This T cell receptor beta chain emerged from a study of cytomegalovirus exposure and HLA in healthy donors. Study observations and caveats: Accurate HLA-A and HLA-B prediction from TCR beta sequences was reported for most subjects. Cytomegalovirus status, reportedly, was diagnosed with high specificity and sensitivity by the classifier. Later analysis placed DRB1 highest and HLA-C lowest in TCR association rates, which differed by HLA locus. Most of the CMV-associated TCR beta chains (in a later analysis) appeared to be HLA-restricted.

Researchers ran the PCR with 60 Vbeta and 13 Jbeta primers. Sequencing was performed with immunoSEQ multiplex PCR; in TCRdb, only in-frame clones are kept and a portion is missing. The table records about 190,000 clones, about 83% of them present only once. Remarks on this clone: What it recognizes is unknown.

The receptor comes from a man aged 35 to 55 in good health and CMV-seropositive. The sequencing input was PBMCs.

The CDR3 region is CASSLYTGGGTDTQYF. CDR3 nucleotides: TGTGCCAGCAGCTTATATACGGGAGGGGGCACAGATACGCAGTATTTT. The J gene is TRBJ2-3, the V gene TRBV11-2; 8 bases fit TRBD2. CDR3 length: 16 residues. CDR1 SGHAT and CDR2 FQNNGV come from the germline V gene. V was clipped by 2 bases and J by 1 base; unmatched bases: 5. Based on the CDR3 plus reference TRBV11-2 and TRBJ2-3, the full variable domain is EAGVAQSPRYKIIEKRQSVAFWCNPISGHATLYWYQQILGQGPKLLIQFQNNGVVDDSQLPKDRFSAERLKGVDSTLKIQPAKLEDSAVYLCASSLYTGGGTDTQYFGPGTRLTVL.